Listed below are T cell receptor beta chains from one sample, sequenced in a study of T cells in Graves' hyperthyroidism and ophthalmopathy. TCRdb analysed the multiplex PCR reads with MiXCR anew, one entry per CDR3 protein. Of more than 550,000 distinct CDR3 sequences in the sample, 45% were seen once. Sequenced material: peripheral blood or thyroid tissue (not recorded which). These receptor sequences come from an adult man with Graves' disease, either hyperthyroidism or ophthalmopathy (not recorded which). CDR3s include the opening cysteine and the closing phenylalanine or tryptophan. The order of the fields is CDR3 DNA, CDR3 protein, clone size, J gene, V gene, D gene. D genes are given only for firm matches. Size tells how often a clone was seen (once, few, many) or the class of an expanded clone, and some rows leave it out.

DNA: TGCAGTGCTAGGGATTCATGGACTAGCGGGGGGGGATACGAGCAGTACTTC
CDR3: CSARDSWTSGGGYEQYF
size: .
J: TRBJ2-7
V: TRBV20-1
D: TRBD2

DNA: TGTGCCAGCAGACCTCAGGAGTCCCAAGAGACCCAGTACTTC
CDR3: CASRPQESQETQYF
size: .
J: TRBJ2-5
V: TRBV6-5
D: .

DNA: TGTGCCAGCCTTACCGGGACAGGACACTATGGCTACACCTTC
CDR3: CASLTGTGHYGYTF
size: once
J: TRBJ1-2
V: TRBV25-1
D: TRBD1

DNA: TGTGCCAGCAAGGGGACAGGGAAAGGCTATGGCTACACCTTC
CDR3: CASKGTGKGYGYTF
size: many
J: TRBJ1-2
V: TRBV2
D: TRBD1

DNA: TGTGCCATCAGTTTAGGGGGGAGCAATCAGCCCCAGCATTTT
CDR3: CAISLGGSNQPQHF
size: .
J: TRBJ1-5
V: TRBV10-3
D: .

DNA: TGCAGTGCTGGGAACGGGGACATTGACTATGGCTACACCTTC
CDR3: CSAGNGDIDYGYTF
size: .
J: TRBJ1-2
V: TRBV29-1
D: .

DNA: TGTGCCAGCAGTTACAGGGATTACGGAAACACCATATATTTT
CDR3: CASSYRDYGNTIYF
size: few
J: TRBJ1-3
V: TRBV12-3/TRBV12-4
D: .

DNA: TGTGCCAGCAGTTACACGACAGGGCCCGAGGCCATATATTTT
CDR3: CASSYTTGPEAIYF
size: .
J: TRBJ1-3
V: TRBV6-6
D: TRBD1

DNA: TGTGCCATCAGTGAGTCTAGGACAGGGGATGGCTACACCTTC
CDR3: CAISESRTGDGYTF
size: many
J: TRBJ1-2
V: TRBV10-3
D: TRBD1

DNA: TGTGCCAGCAGAGACCCGGGACGGGGTCTTGGAGAGACCCAGTACTTC
CDR3: CASRDPGRGLGETQYF
size: few
J: TRBJ2-5
V: TRBV2
D: .

DNA: TGTGCTAGCAGCAGCATGGACAGAAGGAATGGCTACACCTTC
CDR3: CASSSMDRRNGYTF
size: few
J: TRBJ1-2
V: TRBV7-2
D: .

DNA: TGCGCCAGCAGCTTGGCCGGGGCGACGGCAGGGGAGCAGTACTTC
CDR3: CASSLAGATAGEQYF
size: .
J: TRBJ2-7
V: TRBV5-1
D: .

DNA: TGCAGCGTCGGACAGGGAGGGTACGAGCAGTACTTC
CDR3: CSVGQGGYEQYF
size: many
J: TRBJ2-7
V: TRBV29-1
D: .

DNA: TGTGCCAGCAGCCATGCCACGGGACAGGGAAACTATGGCTACACCTTC
CDR3: CASSHATGQGNYGYTF
size: few
J: TRBJ1-2
V: TRBV4-1
D: TRBD1

DNA: TGTGCCAGCAGTTTAGGTGGTTGGGGCTACACCTTC
CDR3: CASSLGGWGYTF
size: few
J: TRBJ1-2
V: TRBV12-3/TRBV12-4
D: .

DNA: TGCAGTGCTAGTGGGGGCAGGGTGGTAGAGTATGGCTACACCTTC
CDR3: CSASGGRVVEYGYTF
size: .
J: TRBJ1-2
V: TRBV20-1
D: .

DNA: TGTGCCAGCAGCTTAGGGCCGGGACAAAGAAACACTGAAGCTTTCTTT
CDR3: CASSLGPGQRNTEAFF
size: .
J: TRBJ1-1
V: TRBV7-2
D: .

DNA: TGTGCCAGGACGGGGACCAATCAGCCCCAGCATTTT
CDR3: CARTGTNQPQHF
size: few
J: TRBJ1-5
V: TRBV2
D: .

DNA: TGCAGTGCTAGAGACGGGGGCATTGGCTACACCTTC
CDR3: CSARDGGIGYTF
size: few
J: TRBJ1-2
V: TRBV20-1
D: .

DNA: TGCAGTGCTAGTCCTAGGGGGGTCCCTGGGGCCAACGTCCTGACTTTC
CDR3: CSASPRGVPGANVLTF
size: few
J: TRBJ2-6
V: TRBV20-1
D: .

DNA: TGTGCCAGCAGCTTAGGGACAGTCCCGAGCTCCTATAATTCACCCCTCCACTTT
CDR3: CASSLGTVPSSYNSPLHF
size: .
J: TRBJ1-6
V: TRBV7-6
D: .

DNA: TGTGCCGTCGACTTCCAGAGCTCCTACGAGCAGTACTTC
CDR3: CAVDFQSSYEQYF
size: .
J: TRBJ2-7
V: TRBV2
D: .

DNA: TGCAGCGTAACTAGGGGGTACGAGCAGTACTTC
CDR3: CSVTRGYEQYF
size: many
J: TRBJ2-7
V: TRBV29-1
D: .

DNA: TGTGCCACCAGCGCCGCGACAGGGGTAACTGGGGCCAACGTCCTGACTTTC
CDR3: CATSAATGVTGANVLTF
size: .
J: TRBJ2-6
V: TRBV24-1
D: TRBD1

DNA: TGTGCCAGCGCGAATATGGGGGACACTGAAGCTTTCTTT
CDR3: CASANMGDTEAFF
size: few
J: TRBJ1-1
V: TRBV6-1
D: .

DNA: TGTGCCACCAGCAGAGATAGGGGCAGGGGCACTGAAAAACTGTTTTTT
CDR3: CATSRDRGRGTEKLFF
size: .
J: TRBJ1-4
V: TRBV15
D: .

DNA: TGCAGCGTGCTGGACGGCCAGTTCTTC
CDR3: CSVLDGQFF
size: few
J: TRBJ2-1
V: TRBV29-1
D: .

DNA: TGTGCCACCAGCAGAGATACAGGAAACTATGGCTACACCTTC
CDR3: CATSRDTGNYGYTF
size: .
J: TRBJ1-2
V: TRBV15
D: .

DNA: TGTGCCAGCAGTGAGTGGGGTAACTATGGCTACACCTTC
CDR3: CASSEWGNYGYTF
size: few
J: TRBJ1-2
V: TRBV6-5
D: .

DNA: TGCAGCTTCAATACGGGGCTAGAGACCCAGTACTTC
CDR3: CSFNTGLETQYF
size: .
J: TRBJ2-5
V: TRBV29-1
D: .

DNA: TGTGCCAGCAGCCATCGTAGAGAGACCCAGTACTTC
CDR3: CASSHRRETQYF
size: many
J: TRBJ2-5
V: TRBV7-2
D: .

DNA: TGCAGTGCCTTCATTCGGGACGTAGAGACCCAGTACTTC
CDR3: CSAFIRDVETQYF
size: many
J: TRBJ2-5
V: TRBV20-1
D: .

DNA: TGTGCCAGCAGTGAGGGGACAGGGTTGCGTGCTGGCTACACCTTC
CDR3: CASSEGTGLRAGYTF
size: .
J: TRBJ1-2
V: TRBV28
D: TRBD1

DNA: TGTGCCAGCAGCCGCGCCGGGACTAGGACTCGCGAGCAGTACTTC
CDR3: CASSRAGTRTREQYF
size: few
J: TRBJ2-7
V: TRBV12-3/TRBV12-4
D: TRBD2

DNA: TGCAGCGCAGAGGGGGCTAGCGGGACAGACCAGCATTTT
CDR3: CSAEGASGTDQHF
size: once
J: TRBJ1-5
V: TRBV29-1
D: TRBD1

DNA: TGTGCCAGCAGCGTTCAGGAAATTACCTATGGCTACACCTTC
CDR3: CASSVQEITYGYTF
size: .
J: TRBJ1-2
V: TRBV7-9
D: .

DNA: TGTGCCAGCTCACGGTGGACTAGCGGGAGGCCCTACGAGCAGTACTTC
CDR3: CASSRWTSGRPYEQYF
size: .
J: TRBJ2-7
V: TRBV6-4
D: TRBD2

DNA: TGTGCCACCAGCAGTGGCCAGATGGATGAAAAACTGTTTTTT
CDR3: CATSSGQMDEKLFF
size: .
J: TRBJ1-4
V: TRBV15
D: .

DNA: TGTGCCAGCAGTTGGGGCGGGAAGGGCGAGCAGTACTTC
CDR3: CASSWGGKGEQYF
size: many
J: TRBJ2-7
V: TRBV12-3/TRBV12-4
D: .

DNA: TGCGCCAGCAGCCAAGACGAAAGTTACTCCTACGAGCAGTACTTC
CDR3: CASSQDESYSYEQYF
size: few
J: TRBJ2-7
V: TRBV4-1
D: .

DNA: TGTGCCAGTGCCCGGGGCCAGAACACTGAAGCTTTCTTT
CDR3: CASARGQNTEAFF
size: few
J: TRBJ1-1
V: TRBV19
D: .

DNA: TGTGCCAGCAGCGACACAGGGGAGTCAAGGGAAAAACTGTTTTTT
CDR3: CASSDTGESREKLFF
size: many
J: TRBJ1-4
V: TRBV7-9
D: TRBD1

DNA: TGTGCCAGCAGTCAACTACAGGGACTGGGGAGGACCCAGTACTTC
CDR3: CASSQLQGLGRTQYF
size: once
J: TRBJ2-5
V: TRBV27
D: .

DNA: TGTGCCATCAGTTTTGGGACAGGGTTTCAGCCCCAGCATTTT
CDR3: CAISFGTGFQPQHF
size: .
J: TRBJ1-5
V: TRBV10-3
D: TRBD1

DNA: TGTGCCAGCAGCTTTCAAGGGAGTAATGAAAAACTGTTTTTT
CDR3: CASSFQGSNEKLFF
size: many
J: TRBJ1-4
V: TRBV7-9
D: .

DNA: TGTGCCAGCAGCTTGGCGGCAGTAGATAATTCACCCCTCCACTTT
CDR3: CASSLAAVDNSPLHF
size: .
J: TRBJ1-6
V: TRBV5-5
D: .

DNA: TGTGCCAGCAGCTTACTACGCGGCAATCAGCCCCAGCATTTT
CDR3: CASSLLRGNQPQHF
size: .
J: TRBJ1-5
V: TRBV7-2
D: .

DNA: TGTGCTAGCAGCCGGGACAGGGGGAACGGGGAGCTGTTTTTT
CDR3: CASSRDRGNGELFF
size: many
J: TRBJ2-2
V: TRBV7-6
D: TRBD1

DNA: TGTGCCAGTAGTTTCGGACTAGCGGGTCCCTACGAGCAGTACTTC
CDR3: CASSFGLAGPYEQYF
size: .
J: TRBJ2-7
V: TRBV19
D: TRBD2

DNA: TGTGCCATCAGTGAACAGTTTAACTCACCCCTCCACTTT
CDR3: CAISEQFNSPLHF
size: .
J: TRBJ1-6
V: TRBV10-3
D: .